This T cell receptor beta chain was recovered during a study of T cell repertoires in cytomegalovirus infection. In the study overall: It was the public TCR beta signatures that indicated both CMV infection and matching HLA type.

V was clipped by 2 bases and J by 5 bases; unmatched bases: 10. The germline gives CDR1 SGHDT, CDR2 YYEEEE. The CDR3 spans 16 residues. A single record per CDR3 protein comes from TCRdb applying MiXCR to the reads. There are approximately 990,000 distinct CDR3 sequences in the sample; about a third occur only once, and more than 13% lies in the top ten. As for this clonotype: The antigen is unknown.

The genes are TRBV5-6 and TRBJ2-1; TRBD1 matches 7 bases. This TCR was sampled from a human donor in good health (CMV status not recorded). Some clones in this sample may be carry-over from other donors' samples. Sequenced material: cultured CD8+ T cells from PBMCs, taken from culture after CMV antigen stimulation. The CDR3 spells CASSFEQGWRNNEQFF. The CDR3 region has the DNA TGTGCCAGCAGCTTTGAACAGGGGTGGCGAAACAATGAGCAGTTCTTC.